The 25 T cell receptor beta chains presented below share a single source sample, sequenced in a study of CD8 T cells in Susac syndrome. With random hexamers, reverse transcription was performed on about 0.5 to 1 ug of RNA. TCRdb redid the calling of the immunoSEQ multiplex PCR reads with MiXCR, one entry per CDR3 protein. The table has 84,000 or so distinct CDR3 sequences, just under 95% seen once; the top ten hold 0.46%. Sequences were obtained from CD8+ T cells from PBMCs. The receptors were sampled from a human donor with Susac syndrome.

This chain connects TRBV29-1 to TRBJ2-3; 11 positions match TRBD2. CDR1 is SQVTM and CDR2 is ANQGSEA in the germline V gene. V lost 1 base and J lost 0; bases outside the gene matches: 6. CDR3 length equals 17 residues. This chain's CDR3 is CSVEGLAGFPSTDTQYF. The CDR3 nucleotides are TGCAGCGTTGAAGGACTAGCGGGATTTCCTAGCACAGATACGCAGTATTTT.

The chain is built from TRBV29-1 and TRBJ1-1; D may be TRBD1 (6 bases). The CDR3 covers 12 residues. With 5 bases removed from V and 4 bases from J, the gap between germline ends came to 11 bases. Germline lookup yields CDR1 SQVTM and CDR2 ANQGSEA. The CDR3, as DNA: TGCAGCGTTCGGGGGCTAGGCACTGAAGCTTTCTTT. Its translation: CSVRGLGTEAFF.

This rearrangement joins TRBV20-1 to TRBJ1-5, with D maybe TRBD1 (5 bases). Germline V gene lookup returns CDR1 DFQATT and CDR2 SNEGSKA (reference sequence). V was clipped by 6 bases and J by 5 bases, with 8 bases between them. The CDR3 is 11 residues long. The DNA of the CDR3 is TGCAGTGCAGGCAGGGATCAGCCCCAGCATTTT. Its translation is CSAGRDQPQHF.

The chain has TRBV2 and TRBJ2-5; D unclear. The CDR3 runs 14 residues. CDR1 SNHLY and CDR2 FYNNEI come from the germline V gene. The ends were cut back, 0 bases at V and 0 bases at J, with 5 bases in the middle. The CDR3 here is CASSEAMYQETQYF. Written as DNA, the CDR3 is TGTGCCAGCAGTGAAGCGATGTACCAAGAGACCCAGTACTTC.

This chain uses TRBV12-3 or TRBV12-4 with TRBJ1-1; TRBD1 agrees at 7 bases. This CDR3 has 15 amino acids. Losses at the gene ends were 4 bases for V and 3 bases for J; bases not matched to a gene: 8. The DNA for the CDR3 is TGTGCCAGCAGTTCCTTCGGACAGGAGTACACTGAAGCTTTCTTT. Translated: CASSSFGQEYTEAFF.

The chain joins TRBV3-1 to TRBJ2-1; D is unclear. Germline V CDR1 and CDR2: LGHDT, YNNKEL (reference sequence). V was shortened by 3 bases and J by 4 bases, with 7 bases between the two germline ends. CDR3 size: 13 residues. For the CDR3, the DNA is TGTGCCAGCAGCCAGGCAGTTTACAATGAGCAGTTCTTC. This sequence encodes CASSQAVYNEQFF.

The chain couples TRBV30 to TRBJ1-2, with D possibly TRBD1 on 6 matching bases. The CDR3 is 13 amino acids. Germline CDR1 GTSNPN, CDR2 SVGIG (reference sequence). V was trimmed by 1 base and J by 3 bases, leaving 9 bases between them. CDR3 DNA: TGTGCCTGGAGTGGGTCAGGGGACTATGGCTACACCTTC. Its protein is CAWSGSGDYGYTF.

The genes are TRBV7-9 and TRBJ1-1; D not certain. V was shortened by 1 base and J by 1 base, with 7 bases between the two germline ends. CDR3 size: 14 residues. CDR1 is SEHNR, CDR2 FQNEAQ, per germline (reference sequence). Here the CDR3 DNA reads TGTGCCAGCAGCTTAGGTTTCACGAACACTGAAGCTTTCTTT. This translates into CASSLGFTNTEAFF.

The V gene is TRBV7-6, the J gene TRBJ2-5, with no clear D. The germline V and J ends were trimmed by 5 bases and 6 bases, with 7 bases remaining between them. The CDR3 length is 11 residues. Germline-derived CDR1 and CDR2 are SGHVS and FNYEAQ. CDR3 residues: CASSPGQTQYF. The CDR3 region has the DNA TGTGCCAGCAGCCCTGGCCAGACCCAGTACTTC.

The chain couples TRBV12-3 or TRBV12-4 to TRBJ2-1; TRBD1 aligns across 8 bases. The CDR3 runs to 12 residues. Trimming took 3 bases from V and 9 from J; bases not matched to a gene: 1. DNA for the CDR3: TGTGCCAGCAGTTTGACAGGGGCTGAGCAGTTCTTC. Its protein product is CASSLTGAEQFF.

DNA for the CDR3: TGTGCCAGCAGCCCTATCGGGAGTTCAGGAGATACGCAGTATTTT. It specifies CASSPIGSSGDTQYF. The rearrangement uses TRBV27 and TRBJ2-3, with a tentative D call TRBD2 (6 bases). Germline CDR1 and CDR2: MNHEY and SMNVEV (reference sequence). V gave up 6 bases and J gave up 5 bases, with 18 bases separating them. The CDR3 runs 15 residues.

The chain recombines TRBV19 with TRBJ2-1; D gene unclear. The CDR3 covers 12 residues. V lost 7 bases to trimming and J lost 6 bases, with 10 bases between them. In germline, CDR1 is LNHDA, CDR2 SQIVND (reference sequence). In DNA, the CDR3 is TGTGCCAGTAACACATATTCCAATGAGCAGTTCTTC. Translated, it gives CASNTYSNEQFF.

The rearrangement uses TRBV27 and TRBJ1-5; no clear D gene. Germline V gene lookup returns CDR1 MNHEY and CDR2 SMNVEV (reference sequence). Trimming stripped 5 bases from V and 4 bases from J, with 6 bases between. The length of the CDR3 is 12 residues. The CDR3 loop reads CASSGQNQPQHF. DNA of the CDR3: TGTGCCAGCAGTGGCCAGAATCAGCCCCAGCATTTT.

This rearrangement joins TRBV7-9 to TRBJ1-1, with D tentatively TRBD1 (5 bases). Between the trimmed V and J ends, which lost 11 bases and 7 bases, there was a span of 17 bases. Germline values: CDR1 SEHNR, CDR2 FQNEAQ (reference sequence). The CDR3 has 12 residues. The CDR3 nucleotides are TGTGCCGCTGCTCCTGGGGGGGGTGAAGCTTTCTTT. Translation: CAAAPGGGEAFF. The full variable domain, completed using reference TRBV7-9 and TRBJ1-1, is DTGVSQNPRHKITKRGQNVTFRCDPISEHNRLYWYRQTLGQGPEFLTYFQNEAQLEKSRLLSDRFSAERPKGSFSTLEIQRTEQGDSAMYLCAAAPGGGEAFFGQGTRLTVV.

This clonotype was seen more than once but under ten times. The gene calls are TRBV12-3 or TRBV12-4 and TRBJ2-3, with a weak D call TRBD2 (6 bases). V lost 6 bases and J lost 5, with 12 bases in between. The CDR3 spans 13 residues. The CDR3 DNA sequence: TGTGCCAGCAGCATCGGGACTGGAGATACGCAGTATTTT. Amino acids: CASSIGTGDTQYF.

In its sample, this clonotype was seen once. The chain is built from TRBV20-1 and TRBJ2-4; 9 nucleotides line up with TRBD2. CDR1 and CDR2 (germline): DFQATT, SNEGSKA (reference sequence). V lost 0 bases and J lost 0; bases outside the gene matches: 15. The CDR3 contains 20 residues. CDR3 nucleotide sequence: TGCAGTGCTAGAGATCGCGGGGGGGCTAGCACCTGGAGAGCCAAAAACATTCAGTACTTC. It is translated as CSARDRGGASTWRAKNIQYF.

V gene TRBV12-3 or TRBV12-4 combines with J gene TRBJ2-7; tentative D call: TRBD2 (5 bases). The CDR3 sequence is 13 residues long. Trimming removed 4 bases from V and 6 bases from J, with 13 bases in between. The CDR3 reads CASSYSELGEQYF. The CDR3 DNA reads TGTGCCAGCAGTTATAGCGAGCTCGGCGAGCAGTACTTC.

V is TRBV9 and J is TRBJ2-3; TRBD2 aligns across 9 bases. The CDR3 spans 14 residues. Germline lookup yields CDR1 SGDLS and CDR2 YYNGEE. The trim removed 3 bases at V and 5 bases at J, leaving 4 bases unmatched. The CDR3, as DNA: TGTGCCAGCAGCGGGACTAGCGATCTAGATACGCAGTATTTT. It specifies CASSGTSDLDTQYF.

This CDR3 reads CSVDGARGEVNEQFF. The DNA of the CDR3 is TGCAGCGTTGACGGGGCTAGAGGGGAGGTAAATGAGCAGTTCTTC. The V and J genes are TRBV29-1 and TRBJ2-1; a possible D gene is TRBD2 (6 bases). V was clipped by 3 bases and J by 7 bases, with 19 bases between them. Germline V gene lookup returns CDR1 SQVTM and CDR2 ANQGSEA. This CDR3 has 15 residues.

The V call is TRBV11-2, the J call TRBJ2-5; D is possibly TRBD1 (6 bases). The CDR3 extends over 16 amino acids. The V gene lost 0 bases and the J gene lost 2 bases, with 13 bases spanning the gap. Germline CDR1 and CDR2: SGHAT and FQNNGV. CDR3 loop: CASSLDSEDRQETQYF. In DNA form, the CDR3 reads TGTGCCAGCAGCTTAGATTCCGAGGACAGACAAGAGACCCAGTACTTC.

The CDR3 here is CASSRGQGAWEQYF. CDR3 coding DNA: TGTGCCAGCAGCCGCGGACAGGGGGCTTGGGAGCAGTACTTC. This chain joins TRBV5-4 and TRBJ2-7; 11 bases match TRBD1. CDR1 is SGHNT, CDR2 YYREEE, per germline (reference sequence). The CDR3 extends over 14 amino acids. V dropped 4 bases and J dropped 7; count of bases not matched to a gene: 7.

The chain carries TRBV5-1 and TRBJ2-7; perhaps TRBD2 as D (5 bases). The V end lost 0 bases, the J end lost 2 bases, and 12 bases lay between the germline ends. The CDR3 covers 15 residues. Germline V gene lookup returns CDR1 SGHRS and CDR2 YFSETQ. The CDR3 region has the DNA TGCGCCAGCAGCTTGGGGCCGGGAAGGGCCTACGAGCAGTACTTC. Translating gives CASSLGPGRAYEQYF. Using reference TRBV5-1 and TRBJ2-7 for the parts outside the CDR3, the full variable domain is KAGVTQTPRYLIKTRGQQVTLSCSPISGHRSVSWYQQTPGQGLQFLFEYFSETQRNKGNFPGRFSGRQFSNSRSEMNVSTLELGDSALYLCASSLGPGRAYEQYFGPGTRLTVT.

This clonotype was seen just once. CDR3 DNA sequence: TGCAGCGTTGACAGGACAGCCGGGAACACTGAAGCTTTCTTT. Translated: CSVDRTAGNTEAFF. This chain uses TRBV29-1 with TRBJ1-1, with a tentative D call TRBD1 (6 bases). CDR3 length: 14 residues. The germline V gene encodes CDR1 SQVTM and CDR2 ANQGSEA. The germline V and J ends were trimmed by 3 bases and 1 base, with 12 bases remaining between them.

The CDR3 coding sequence is TGTGCCAGCACCAACCGCCTGCAGGGCAGCGACGAGCAGTACTTC. It translates to CASTNRLQGSDEQYF. The chain combines TRBV28 with TRBJ2-7; tentatively, D is TRBD1 (5 bases). Germline assignment: CDR1 MDHEN and CDR2 SYDVKM. The CDR3 has 15 amino acids. V gave up 7 bases and J gave up 5 bases, with 21 bases separating them.

The chain couples TRBV9 to TRBJ2-2; 11 positions match TRBD2. After removal of 0 bases from V and 0 bases from J, the junction contained 10 bases not matched to a gene. The germline gives CDR1 SGDLS, CDR2 YYNGEE. This CDR3 region has 20 residues. The CDR3 protein is CASSVEGLGTSGANTGELFF. The DNA for the CDR3 is TGTGCCAGCAGCGTAGAGGGGCTAGGGACTAGCGGTGCGAACACCGGGGAGCTGTTTTTT.